The clone carrying this TCR beta chain was seen many times. Its specificity is unknown. With 10-nucleotide random UMIs included, cDNA was synthesized by 5'RACE. A single record per CDR3 protein comes from TCRdb applying MiXCR to the 5' RACE reads. The data show around 52,000 distinct CDR3 sequences, approximately 5.8% seen once. CD4+ or CD8+ T cells at a count of 1 million served as input for the sorted libraries. These data belong to a study of neurological immune-mediated disorders. V was clipped by 3 bases and J by 4 bases, with 6 bases between them. The CDR3 totals 12 residues. Study outcomes and limitations: HTLV-1-associated myelopathy ranked highest for TCR clonal expansion and multiple sclerosis lowest, beneath healthy controls.

The receptor was derived from a woman younger than 35 with multiple sclerosis. This rearrangement joins TRBV12-3 or TRBV12-4 to TRBJ1-1; D gene ambiguous. Input material: CD4+ T cells from blood. DNA of the CDR3: TGTGCCAGCAGTTTGGGGAGCACTGAAGCTTTCTTT. Its protein is CASSLGSTEAFF.